Below are 27 T cell receptor beta chains sequenced from a single sample in a study of shared clonotypes between healthy human individuals. TCRdb's copy holds only in-frame clones and misses some; the assay was immunoSEQ multiplex PCR. The table lists around 2.1 million clones, roughly 91% of them singletons, with more than 1.5% in the top ten. Only CD45RO-negative cells positively selected for CCR7 counted as naive CD8 cells, so terminally differentiated effector memory CD45RA+ cells were excluded. Sequenced input: naive CD8+ T cells from PBMCs. These receptors all come from a man aged 18 to 30 in good health. Some clones in this sample may be carry-over from other donors' samples.

The genes are TRBV27 and TRBJ2-1, with D uncertain. Germline V gene lookup returns CDR1 MNHEY and CDR2 SMNVEV (reference sequence). This CDR3 is built from 15 residues. V was pared by 0 bases and J by 0 bases, with 6 bases between. CDR3 nucleotide sequence: TGTGCCAGCAGTTTATCTCGGAGCTCCTACAATGAGCAGTTCTTC. Translated: CASSLSRSSYNEQFF.

This chain links TRBV21-1 with TRBJ2-7. TRBV21-1 is reported as a pseudogene. The CDR3 is 12 residues long. As DNA, the CDR3 is TGTGCCAGCATGGAACTTTACCACGAGCAGTACTTC. This translates into CASMELYHEQYF.

The chain carries TRBV7-3 and TRBJ1-5; 11 bases are shared with TRBD1. Looked up from germline, CDR1 is SGHTA and CDR2 is FQGTGA. V gave up 1 base and J gave up 1 base; unmatched junction bases: 6. This CDR3 region has 18 residues. The CDR3, as DNA: TGTGCCAGCAGCTTAAATGGGGACAGGGGGTCGAGCAATCAGCCCCAGCATTTT. Its translation: CASSLNGDRGSSNQPQHF.

V and J are TRBV7-3 and TRBJ2-3, with 10 bases identical to TRBD2. CDR3 length: 15 residues. Germline assignment: CDR1 SGHTA and CDR2 FQGTGA. Trimming at V came to 2 bases and at J to 2 bases, leaving 1 base not matched to a gene. CDR3 DNA: TGTGCCAGCAGCTTAGGGACTAGCGCCACAGATACGCAGTATTTT. Translated, it gives CASSLGTSATDTQYF. Complete variable domain (other parts from reference TRBV7-3 and TRBJ2-3): GAGVSQTPSNKVTEKGKYVELRCDPISGHTALYWYRQSLGQGPEFLIYFQGTGAADDSGLPNDRFFAVRPEGSVSTLKIQRTERGDSAVYLCASSLGTSATDTQYFGPGTRLTVL.

The gene calls are TRBV6-5 and TRBJ1-2, with 7 bases matching TRBD1. The CDR3 length is 14 residues. The J segment lost 6 bases and the V segment lost 4 bases, leaving 8 bases of the junction unmatched. Germline V gene data show CDR1 as MNHEY and CDR2 as SVGAGI. The CDR3 reads CASSLTGLGNGYTF. The CDR3 nucleotides read TGTGCCAGCAGTTTGACAGGGCTGGGAAATGGCTACACCTTC.

The chain recombines TRBV28 with TRBJ2-1, with 11 bases identical to TRBD2. The CDR3 totals 14 residues. Germline values: CDR1 MDHEN, CDR2 SYDVKM. The ends lost 8 bases at V and 9 bases at J; junction bases unmatched: 9. CDR3: CASCVAGGQGEQFF. Here the CDR3 DNA reads TGTGCCAGCTGCGTAGCGGGAGGGCAAGGTGAGCAGTTCTTC.

The rearrangement uses TRBV6-6 and TRBJ2-3; TRBD2 agrees at 7 bases. Germline V gene sequence: CDR1 MNHNY, CDR2 SVGAGI (reference sequence). This CDR3 region has 14 residues. The V and J ends lost 8 bases and 2 bases, in that order; junction bases with no gene match: 7. The CDR3 spells CASSVGDYTDTQYF. The CDR3 coding sequence is TGTGCCAGCTCCGTCGGGGACTACACAGATACGCAGTATTTT.

The V gene is TRBV19, the J gene TRBJ1-5; tentative D call: TRBD1 (5 bases). Germline CDR1 and CDR2: LNHDA and SQIVND (reference sequence). Between the trimmed V and J ends, which lost 4 bases and 1 base, there was a span of 11 bases. CDR3 length equals 15 residues. In DNA, the CDR3 is TGTGCCAGTAGTACCAGGGTAGGGAGCAATCAGCCCCAGCATTTT. Translation: CASSTRVGSNQPQHF.

The chain has TRBV27 and TRBJ2-7; D remains unclear. Trimming took 3 bases from V and 0 from J, leaving 9 bases between them. The CDR3 is made up of 14 amino acids. Germline lookup yields CDR1 MNHEY and CDR2 SMNVEV (reference sequence). The DNA for the CDR3 is TGTGCCAGCAGTTTTGAGAGGACCTCCTACGAGCAGTACTTC. Translation gives CASSFERTSYEQYF.

The V gene is TRBV11-2, the J gene TRBJ1-2; 9 nucleotides align to TRBD1. CDR3 length: 15 residues. The V gene end was trimmed by 5 bases and the J gene end by 5 bases; junction bases not matched to a gene: 9. The germline V gene encodes CDR1 SGHAT and CDR2 FQNNGV. The DNA of the CDR3 is TGTGCCAGCAGCCAGACCCGGGACAGGGTTTATGGCTACACCTTC. Encoded protein: CASSQTRDRVYGYTF.

Details on this clone: The sample holds other DNA sequences that translate to the same CDR3. The V and J genes are TRBV11-2 and TRBJ2-7; D is unresolved. This CDR3 is 12 amino acids long. With 1 base removed from V and 3 bases from J, the gap between germline ends came to 4 bases. Germline V gives CDR1 SGHAT, CDR2 FQNNGV. The CDR3 DNA is TGTGCCAGCAGCTTAGTGCTCTACGAGCAGTACTTC. Residues: CASSLVLYEQYF.

This chain joins TRBV27 and TRBJ2-2, with D uncertain. Germline-derived CDR1 and CDR2 are MNHEY and SMNVEV (reference sequence). Trimming stripped 0 bases from V and 5 bases from J, with 13 bases between. The length of the CDR3 is 16 residues. CDR3 in DNA: TGTGCCAGCAGTTTATCAGCAGGCTCGGGTACCGGGGAGCTGTTTTTT. Its protein product is CASSLSAGSGTGELFF.

The chain carries TRBV27 and TRBJ1-2; 7 bases are shared with TRBD1. After removal of 5 bases from V and 6 bases from J, the junction contained 6 bases not matched to a gene. Per germline, CDR1 MNHEY and CDR2 SMNVEV (reference sequence). The length of the CDR3 is 13 residues. The CDR3 DNA sequence: TGTGCCAGCAGTCCCCAAGGGGGCAATGGCTACACCTTC. As protein: CASSPQGGNGYTF.

This clone was recorded only once. The rearrangement joins TRBV28 to TRBJ2-4, with 8 nucleotides matching TRBD2. V lost 3 bases and J lost 12; bases outside the gene matches: 7. Germline V gives CDR1 MDHEN, CDR2 SYDVKM. The CDR3 is made up of 13 amino acids. The CDR3 coding sequence is TGTGCCAGCAGTTTCACTAGCGGAGGTGGTCAGTACTTC. This encodes CASSFTSGGGQYF.

The chain uses TRBV13 and TRBJ2-5, with 10 positions matching TRBD1. Germline CDR1 reads PRHDT; CDR2 reads FYEKMQ (reference sequence). This CDR3 is 15 amino acids long. With 4 bases clipped from V and 3 bases from J, the junction kept 5 bases outside the gene matches. The CDR3 here is CASSSAGTGEETQYF. CDR3 coding DNA: TGTGCCAGCAGCTCCGCCGGGACAGGGGAAGAGACCCAGTACTTC.

Turning to this clone: Other DNA sequences of this sample code for an identical CDR3. The chain is built from TRBV11-2 and TRBJ2-7, with D uncertain. This CDR3 is built from 14 residues. V was pared by 0 bases and J by 2 bases, with 8 bases between. Per germline, CDR1 SGHAT and CDR2 FQNNGV. CDR3: CASSLDPGPYEQYF. The CDR3 DNA sequence: TGTGCCAGCAGCTTAGATCCAGGTCCCTACGAGCAGTACTTC.

This clone was observed a few times. J is TRBJ1-1 and V is TRBV7-6; TRBD1 matches 8 bases. Germline CDR1 reads SGHVS; CDR2 reads FNYEAQ. Trimming took 6 bases from V and 4 from J; bases not matched to a gene: 7. This CDR3 is 14 amino acids long. The CDR3 nucleotides read TGTGCCAGCAGACCCACCGGGACAGGCACTGAAGCTTTCTTT. As protein: CASRPTGTGTEAFF.

The chain uses TRBV5-1 and TRBJ2-1, with TRBD2 as a possible D gene (6 bases). Germline values: CDR1 SGHRS, CDR2 YFSETQ. The CDR3 runs 15 residues. Trimming took 5 bases from V and 2 from J, leaving 14 bases between them. In DNA form, the CDR3 reads TGCGCCAGCAGGGCGGGCGGGATCCCCTACAATGAGCAGTTCTTC. Its protein is CASRAGGIPYNEQFF.

The V gene is TRBV7-8, the J gene TRBJ2-3; D perhaps matches TRBD2 (6 bases). V was shortened by 5 bases and J by 2 bases, with 11 bases between the two germline ends. From germline, CDR1 is SGHVS and CDR2 FQNEAQ. This CDR3 is built from 14 residues. CDR3 residues: CASSRTGVTDTQYF. The CDR3 nucleotides read TGTGCCAGCAGCAGGACGGGGGTCACAGATACGCAGTATTTT.

This clone showed up just a few times. The chain joins TRBV7-9 to TRBJ2-7; D call uncertain. The CDR3 spans 12 residues. Trimming took 2 bases from V and 4 from J, leaving 6 bases between them. From germline, CDR1 is SEHNR and CDR2 FQNEAQ (reference sequence). CDR3 nucleotide sequence: TGTGCCAGCAGCTTAAGGTGGTACGAGCAGTACTTC. This gives the protein CASSLRWYEQYF.

Here the CDR3 reads CAWRPWGAYEQYF. CDR3 nucleotides: TGTGCCTGGAGACCCTGGGGGGCCTACGAGCAGTACTTC. The V call is TRBV30, the J call TRBJ2-5; tentative D call: TRBD2 (6 bases). TRBJ2-7 matches the DNA end more closely, so the J call is doubtful. The CDR3 sequence is 13 residues long. The V gene's germline CDR1 is GTSNPN and CDR2 SVGIG (reference sequence).

The V gene is TRBV7-9, the J gene TRBJ2-5; D remains unclear. From germline, CDR1 is SEHNR and CDR2 FQNEAQ (reference sequence). The CDR3 is made up of 13 amino acids. Trimming left V 5 bases short and J 5 bases short, with 12 bases between. The CDR3 DNA reads as TGTGCCAGCAGCACGAGCCTCCGCGAGACCCAGTACTTC. Its translation: CASSTSLRETQYF.

In regard to this clone: At one end the junction does not follow the germline gene, possibly because of a read error. The rearrangement joins TRBV19 to TRBJ1-3, with no clear D. In germline, CDR1 is LNHDA, CDR2 SQIVND (reference sequence). The CDR3 extends over 12 amino acids. CDR3 loop: CASTRPGNTIYF. CDR3 DNA sequence: TGTGCCAGTACGAGGCCTGGGAACACCATATATTTT.

Here the CDR3 DNA reads TGCAGCGTTGAGGCCGACAACTCCTACGAGCAGTACTTC. Protein product: CSVEADNSYEQYF. The V gene is TRBV29-1, the J gene TRBJ2-7; D is ambiguous. V dropped 3 bases and J dropped 0 bases, with 9 bases sitting between them. Germline V gene lookup returns CDR1 SQVTM and CDR2 ANQGSEA. This CDR3 comprises 13 residues.

The chain is built from TRBV5-1 and TRBJ1-1; TRBD1 matches at 7 bases. This CDR3 is 17 amino acids long. The germline V gene has CDR1 SGHRS and CDR2 YFSETQ. The V and J ends lost 3 bases and 4 bases, in that order; junction bases with no gene match: 15. CDR3 residues: CASSYSTVTGKGTEAFF. Written as DNA, the CDR3 is TGCGCCAGCAGCTACTCGACGGTGACAGGGAAGGGCACTGAAGCTTTCTTT.

CDR3 coding DNA: TGTGCCAGCTCCTGGTCGGGGGGGAACACTGAAGCTTTCTTT. Its translation: CASSWSGGNTEAFF. The V call is TRBV6-5, the J call TRBJ1-1, with D perhaps TRBD1 (5 bases). V lost 8 bases, J lost 1 base, and 14 bases lay in between. The CDR3 is 14 amino acids. Germline V gives CDR1 MNHEY, CDR2 SVGAGI.

The chain recombines TRBV21-1 with TRBJ2-1; the table gives TRBD2 as D, unverified against the DNA. TRBV21-1 corresponds to a pseudogene. This CDR3 is built from 15 residues. This CDR3 reads CASSISGSSYNEQFF. The DNA for the CDR3 is TGTGCCAGCAGCATCTCCGGGAGCTCCTACAATGAGCAGTTCTTC.